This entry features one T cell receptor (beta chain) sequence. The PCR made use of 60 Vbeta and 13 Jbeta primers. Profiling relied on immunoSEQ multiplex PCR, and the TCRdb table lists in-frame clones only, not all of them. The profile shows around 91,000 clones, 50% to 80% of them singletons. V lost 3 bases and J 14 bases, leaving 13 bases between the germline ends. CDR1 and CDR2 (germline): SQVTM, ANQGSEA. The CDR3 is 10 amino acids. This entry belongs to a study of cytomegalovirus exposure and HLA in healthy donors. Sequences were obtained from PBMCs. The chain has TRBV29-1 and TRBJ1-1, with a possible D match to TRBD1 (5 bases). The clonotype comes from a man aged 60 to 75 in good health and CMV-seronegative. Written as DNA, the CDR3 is TGCAGCGTTGACCAATCGGGGGGGTTCTTT. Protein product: CSVDQSGGFF.